This T cell receptor beta chain originates from a study of shared clonotypes between healthy human individuals. The naive CD8 subset, CD45RO-negative cells positively selected for CCR7, excluded terminally differentiated effector memory CD45RA+ cells. Whole-study results and caveats: Investigators expected sequencing depth to affect clonotype sharing among donors.

The CDR3 has 14 residues. V was clipped by 3 bases and J by 5 bases, with 10 bases between them. Germline CDR1 SEHNR, CDR2 FQNEAQ (reference sequence). An assay was performed, and its level was deep. Template for every sorted-subset replicate PCR totaled around 200 ng DNA, 25,000 to 30,000 T cell genomes. The data were produced by immunoSEQ multiplex PCR, yet TCRdb's version contains in-frame clones alone and is incomplete. Of fewer than 700,000 clones in the sample, approximately 95% are singletons; the top ten hold approximately 0.11%. Comment on this clone: The antigen is not known.

Material: naive CD8+ T cells sorted from blood. The clonotype was recovered from a woman under 40 in good health. V and J are TRBV7-9 and TRBJ2-2, with D perhaps matching TRBD1 or TRBD2 (6 bases each). In DNA form, the CDR3 reads TGTGCCAGCAGCTTGGGGGGCTGGACCGGGGAGCTGTTTTTT. Protein sequence: CASSLGGWTGELFF.